This T cell receptor beta chain was obtained from a study of long-term antiretroviral therapy in people with HIV. In the United States, treatment was given to all participants with HIV. Survey-level immunoSEQ v3.0 assays were run. This table comes from immunoSEQ multiplex PCR, and its TCRdb copy is limited to in-frame clones, with some not included. The table records tens of thousands of clones, about 85% of them present only once. Germline CDR1 and CDR2: LNHDA and SQIVND (reference sequence). Trimming took 5 bases from V and 4 from J, leaving 9 bases between them. This CDR3 is 13 amino acids long. The receptor's source is a man in his forties or fifties with HIV. The input for sequencing was unsorted PBMCs, taken 1.6 years after starting antiretroviral therapy. The V call is TRBV19, the J call TRBJ2-1; possible D gene TRBD1, 5 bases. The CDR3 reads CASSPQGYNEQFF. The CDR3 region has the DNA TGTGCCAGTAGTCCCCAGGGTTACAATGAGCAGTTCTTC.